The rows below give T cell receptor beta chains drawn from one sample of a study of T cell repertoires in cytomegalovirus infection. Antigen specificity for these receptors is unknown. TCRdb used MiXCR to reprocess the reads, holding one entry per CDR3 protein. The sample holds hundreds of thousands of distinct CDR3 sequences, roughly 46% seen once. Here the sequenced sample was cultured PBMCs, taken from culture after CMV antigen stimulation. These receptor sequences come from a human donor in good health (CMV status not recorded). Some clones in this sample may be carry-over from other donors' samples. CDR3s include the opening cysteine and the closing phenylalanine or tryptophan. A D gene is named only where the DNA matches it firmly. The size of a clone is reported for some rows only, either as once, few or many, or as a class for expanded clones.

V gene	D gene	J gene	clone size	CDR3 DNA	CDR3 protein
TRBV6-8	TRBD1	TRBJ2-7	NA	TGTGCCAGCCTTGCCCGGACAGGGACCTACGAGCAGTACTTC	CASLARTGTYEQYF
TRBV6-1	NA	TRBJ1-1	NA	TGTGCCAGCAGTCCGCTGAAAAGGTGGCCTTACACTGAAGCTTTCTTT	CASSPLKRWPYTEAFF
TRBV19	TRBD2	TRBJ2-2	NA	TGTGCCAGCAACTCTGAGCGGGAGGGCCTCTTCACCGGGGAGCTGTTTTTT	CASNSEREGLFTGELFF
TRBV7-2	NA	TRBJ2-1	many	TGTGCCAGCAGCTCCCGGGACTTCTCCTACAATGAGCAGTTCTTC	CASSSRDFSYNEQFF
TRBV20-1	TRBD2	TRBJ2-3	NA	TGCAGTGCTAGATCGGTTGGCGGGGGGTTCACAGATACGCAGTATTTT	CSARSVGGGFTDTQYF
TRBV5-1	TRBD2	TRBJ2-1	NA	TGCGCCAGCAGCTTGGCCCTCGCGGGGGGGCAAAATGAGCAGTTCTTC	CASSLALAGGQNEQFF
TRBV7-6	NA	TRBJ2-7	NA	TGTGCCAGCAGCCCGCGGCGGCTTAGAGGCGAGCAGTACTTC	CASSPRRLRGEQYF
TRBV2	NA	TRBJ2-3	NA	TGTGCCAGCAGTGAAGCGCGAGCGGGTCCGAGCACAGATACGCAGTATTTT	CASSEARAGPSTDTQYF
TRBV10-2	TRBD1	TRBJ2-2	NA	TGCGCCAGCAGCCCCTACTTAACAGGGGGACCGAACGCCGGGGAGCTGTTTTTT	CASSPYLTGGPNAGELFF
TRBV11-2	TRBD2	TRBJ2-7	NA	TGTGCCAGCAGGCCTACTAGCGGGAGACGCGAGCAGTACTTC	CASRPTSGRREQYF
TRBV28	TRBD1	TRBJ2-2	NA	TGTGCCAGCAGATCAAACCGGGACAGGGGGGCCGGGGAGCTGTTTTTT	CASRSNRDRGAGELFF
TRBV4-2	NA	TRBJ2-3	many	TGCGCCAGCAGCCAAGATGCTGGCACAGATACGCAGTATTTT	CASSQDAGTDTQYF
TRBV7-2	NA	TRBJ2-5	NA	TGTGCCAGCAGCTTAGTAGACCTTGGCCAAGAGACCCAGTACTTC	CASSLVDLGQETQYF
TRBV7-2	NA	TRBJ2-1	NA	TGTGCCAGCAGCTTATGGAATAGTTTGTTCTTC	CASSLWNSLFF
TRBV6-6	TRBD2	TRBJ2-2	NA	TGTGCCAGCAGTCGTGGACTAGCGGGAAGCACCGGGGAGCTGTTTTTT	CASSRGLAGSTGELFF
TRBV6-2/TRBV6-3	NA	TRBJ1-1	few	TGTGCCAGCAGAAGGTACACCAACACTGAAGCTTTCTTT	CASRRYTNTEAFF
TRBV5-6	NA	TRBJ2-7	few	TGTGCCAGCAGCCATCCATCGGGATCAAACTACGAGCAGTACTTC	CASSHPSGSNYEQYF
TRBV11-2	NA	TRBJ2-7	NA	TGTGCCAGCAGCTTAGGGAGTCGGCTGGCCTACGAGCAGTACTTC	CASSLGSRLAYEQYF
TRBV2	TRBD2	TRBJ2-1	NA	TGTGCCAGCCGGGATGGGACTAGCGGGACCTACAATGAGCAGTTCTTC	CASRDGTSGTYNEQFF
TRBV12-3/TRBV12-4	TRBD1	TRBJ2-3	few	TGTGCCAGCAGTATCCCGAGGACAGGGGGCCCAGATACGCAGTATTTT	CASSIPRTGGPDTQYF
TRBV19	TRBD1	TRBJ2-7	NA	TGTGCCAGTAGTACGGGACAGGGTAAGGCATACGAGCAGTACTTC	CASSTGQGKAYEQYF
TRBV7-4	NA	TRBJ2-1	NA	TGTGCCAGCAGCTGGGGGGGCAGTCGCGATGAGCAGTTCTTC	CASSWGGSRDEQFF
TRBV15	NA	TRBJ1-5	NA	TGTGCCACCCAGCGGGGGTACGATCAGCCCCAGCATTTT	CATQRGYDQPQHF
TRBV7-6	NA	TRBJ2-3	few	TGTGCCAGCACCCCGGGCGCGGGGGCGGGAGATACGCAGTATTTT	CASTPGAGAGDTQYF
TRBV19	TRBD2	TRBJ2-7	few	TGTGCCAGTAGTTCAGCTAGCGGGAGTTACGAGCAGTACTTC	CASSSASGSYEQYF
TRBV20-1	NA	TRBJ2-1	NA	TGCAGTGCCCCCCCGCGGGGCGGGATGGTGGGGTACAATGAGCAGTTCTTC	CSAPPRGGMVGYNEQFF
TRBV4-3	NA	TRBJ1-4	few	TGCGCCAGCAGCCAAAGTTCGTCGAGGAATGAAAAACTGTTTTTT	CASSQSSSRNEKLFF
TRBV4-1	NA	TRBJ2-2	NA	TGCGCCAGCAGCCAAAGCACCACCAACACCGGGGAGCTGTTTTTT	CASSQSTTNTGELFF
TRBV12-3/TRBV12-4	NA	TRBJ2-5	NA	TGTGCCAGCGCCGAACCGGGGGGCACACAAGAGACCCAGTACTTC	CASAEPGGTQETQYF
TRBV4-3	TRBD2	TRBJ2-7	few	TGCGCCAGCAGCCAAGTTATAGCGGGAGGACCCTACGAGCAGTACTTC	CASSQVIAGGPYEQYF
TRBV5-4	TRBD1	TRBJ1-1	NA	TGTGCCAGCAGCTTGGTTGGGACAGGTTACACTGAAGCTTTCTTT	CASSLVGTGYTEAFF
TRBV7-4	NA	TRBJ1-1	NA	TGTGCCAGCAGCCCCCCCGGAGGAGCGAGGACTGTAGCTTTCTTT	CASSPPGGARTVAFF
TRBV7-2	NA	TRBJ2-1	many	TGTGCCAGCAGCTTAGGACACTGGGCCCTAAATGAGCAGTTCTTC	CASSLGHWALNEQFF
TRBV11-3	NA	TRBJ2-5	NA	TGTGCCAGCAGTGGCGGACAGACGGAGACCCAGTACTTC	CASSGGQTETQYF
TRBV7-2	TRBD1	TRBJ1-2	few	TGTGCCAGCAGCTTAGGGCAGGGGGCATACTATGGCTACACCTTC	CASSLGQGAYYGYTF
TRBV11-2	NA	TRBJ1-5	few	TGTGCCAGCAGCTTATATTCCGGACCCAATCAGCCCCAGCATTTT	CASSLYSGPNQPQHF
TRBV2	NA	TRBJ1-4	NA	TGTGCCAGCAGTGAAGTTATGACAACCATTAATGAAAAACTGTTTTTT	CASSEVMTTINEKLFF
TRBV6-6	NA	TRBJ1-5	few	TGTGCCAGCAGCGCGCACTCTAGCAATCAGCCCCAGCATTTT	CASSAHSSNQPQHF